This T cell receptor beta chain was identified during a study of shared clonotypes between healthy human individuals (dated by TCRdb to between 2020 and 2021). A note on the overall study: Three men and a couple of women, aged 18 to 49 years, made up the cohort. Per donor, three plates each were used for CD4 naive and CD4 memory, two for CD8 naive, and one for CD8 memory. To increase sequencing depth and limit assay-specific biases, TCR repertoire library preparation and sequencing were carried out by different laboratories using diverse techniques. Per donor, leukapheresis produced somewhere between about 0.8 and 9 billion PBMCs. Blood TCR repertoires of several healthy adults were deeply sequenced to estimate repertoire size and the extent of clonotype sharing between individuals.

Using the deep immunoSEQ assay, TCR CDR3 regions were amplified from genomic DNA by multiplex PCR. For each cell subset, the extracted genomic DNA was distributed evenly across all wells of several immunoSEQ 96-well plates, and each plate served as one replicate. Each replicate PCR for sorted subsets received roughly 0.2 ug genomic DNA, equal to tens of thousands of T cell genomes. Purified libraries were measured with a Qubit 3.0 fluorometer, size-checked on a Bioanalyzer 2100, and measured again with the KAPA Library Quantification kit. Every immunoSEQ 96-well plate was sequenced on a dedicated single-read 150-cycle Illumina NextSeq 550 flow cell. The authors' pipeline ran thus. The immunoSEQ output contained only junctional sequences without quality scores, so filtering could not match that applied to full-length reads. Sequences were annotated with PyIR, a Python wrapper for IgBLAST v1.9, using IMGT germline references to assign V/J genes and CDR3. Reads were removed for weak V/J assignments (E-value above 1e-6), missing CDR3, stop codons, out-of-frame junctions, or ambiguous translated residues. A V3J clonotype was defined by an identical inferred V gene, J gene, and CDR3 amino acid sequence. The percentage overlap between two repertoires was calculated by dividing the number of shared unique clonotypes by the size of the smaller repertoire. Three approaches were used to assess repertoire richness: RTK rarefaction, the Chao1 estimator, and Recon v2.1 estimates of unobserved clonotypes. OLGA was used to compute generation probabilities for all TCRbeta clonotypes that the gDNA method yielded from a handful of donors. TCRdb re-hosts the immuneACCESS table, in-frame sequences only. Its copies lack some clones; in the studies checked, an unresolved V gene accounts for under half of them, and the cause for the rest is not known. V and J calls and clone size come straight from that table; D and trimming were deduced from the DNA. Within this sample are about 2.4 million clones, with roughly 93% of them counted one time only. 0.35% to 0.45% of the sample comes from the top ten.

Donors were healthy HIV-negative adults with no recently reported acute infections or vaccinations. Only Caucasian adults living in Nashville, Tennessee, USA were represented among the donors. CD4+ T cells were enriched by magnetic negative selection, after which naive cells were positively selected on CD45RA and the negative fraction was taken as the memory subset. After blood collection by leukapheresis, PBMCs were isolated using Ficoll-Histopaque density gradient centrifugation and then cryopreserved in the vapor phase of liquid nitrogen. Analytical flow cytometry was used to check the purity and quantity of every magnetically sorted T cell population. Genomic DNA was isolated from each sorted fraction and quantified by UV absorbance on a Nanodrop 2000c. A word on this clone: Its antigen is unknown. No quality values exist for individual bases; no much larger clone is one base distant.

The CDR3 measures 16 amino acids from cysteine to phenylalanine. Left in the record is the CDR3 DNA by itself, 48 bases read in frame from the first base. CDR1 is given as SGHAT and CDR2 as FQNNGV, both from the germline V gene. Unmatched junction bases come to 9, with V trimmed by 5 bases and J by 6 bases. Broader findings and caveats from the paper: Sharing across a few donors was observed for about 5% of naive CD4, 3% to 4% of naive CD8, around 2.5% of memory CD4, and around 0.44% of memory CD8 clonotypes. Compared with non-shared clonotypes, the clonotypes found in all four sorted-subset donors had higher generation probabilities. Incomplete sequencing was indicated by rarefaction of sorted-subset datasets, despite the large sequencing depth. Larger estimated clonotype richness was generally found for naive subsets than for memory subsets. Sampling was limited to blood, and TCR repertoires in tissue likely differ from TCR repertoires in blood. Because the study included only a small number of donors, the genetic and exposure-history diversity represented was limited. Pairwise subsampling led to the expectation that sequencing depth would affect the degree of clonotype sharing among donors.

The V and J segments used are TRBV11-2 and TRBJ2-3; the central 12 bases match TRBD2. The sequence was obtained from a man in his late teens or twenties in good health. Some clones in this sample may be carry-over from other donors' samples. The sample taken for sequencing was naive CD4+ T cells from PBMCs. The intended sense of this specimen's cell subset or site label: CD45RA+ positively selected. DNA sequence: TGTGCCAGCAGCCCCCTACTAGCGGGGGGAGGGGATACGCAGTATTTT. The resulting protein is CASSPLLAGGGDTQYF.